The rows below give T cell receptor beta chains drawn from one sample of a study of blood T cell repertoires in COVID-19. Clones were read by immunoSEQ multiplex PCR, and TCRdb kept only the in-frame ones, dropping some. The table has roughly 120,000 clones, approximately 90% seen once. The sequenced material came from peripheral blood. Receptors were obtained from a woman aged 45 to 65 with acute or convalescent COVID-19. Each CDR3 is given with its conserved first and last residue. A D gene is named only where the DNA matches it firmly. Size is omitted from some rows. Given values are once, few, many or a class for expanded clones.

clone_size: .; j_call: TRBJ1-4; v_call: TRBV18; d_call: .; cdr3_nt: TGTGCCTGTAAACAGGGCCCAACTAATGAAAAACTGTTTTTT; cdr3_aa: CACKQGPTNEKLFF
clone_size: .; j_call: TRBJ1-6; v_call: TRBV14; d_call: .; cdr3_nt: TGTGCCAGCAGCCTCTCCGTTAATTCACCCCTCCACTTT; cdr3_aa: CASSLSVNSPLHF
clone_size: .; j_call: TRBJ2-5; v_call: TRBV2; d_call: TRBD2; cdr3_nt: TGTGCCAGCAGGATCCGGGGGGGCGCGCTTGGTGAGACCCAGTACTTC; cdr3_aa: CASRIRGGALGETQYF
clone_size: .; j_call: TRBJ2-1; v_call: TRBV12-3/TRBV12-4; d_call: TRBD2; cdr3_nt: TGTGCCAGCAGACTAGCGGGCCCCAATGAGCAGTTCTTC; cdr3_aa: CASRLAGPNEQFF
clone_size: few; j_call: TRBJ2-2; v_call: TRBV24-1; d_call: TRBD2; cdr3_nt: TGTGCCACCAGTGATGGGACTAGCGGGAGACGGGCCGGGGAGCTGTTTTTT; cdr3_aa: CATSDGTSGRRAGELFF
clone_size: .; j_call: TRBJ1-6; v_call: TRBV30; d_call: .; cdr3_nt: TGTGCCTGGAGTGTGGGGCTGGGTTCACCCCTCCACTTT; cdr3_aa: CAWSVGLGSPLHF
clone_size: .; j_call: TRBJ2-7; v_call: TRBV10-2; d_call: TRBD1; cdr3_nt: TGCGCCAGCAACCAACAGGGGACCTACGAGCAGTACTTC; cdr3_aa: CASNQQGTYEQYF
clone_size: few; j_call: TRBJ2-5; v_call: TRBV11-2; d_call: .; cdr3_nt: TGTGCCAGCAGCTTAGTGAGGACACTCCAAGAGACCCAGTACTTC; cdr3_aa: CASSLVRTLQETQYF
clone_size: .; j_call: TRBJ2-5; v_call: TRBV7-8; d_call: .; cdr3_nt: TGTGCCAGCAGCTTCGGCGGCCAAGAGACCCAGTACTTC; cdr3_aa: CASSFGGQETQYF
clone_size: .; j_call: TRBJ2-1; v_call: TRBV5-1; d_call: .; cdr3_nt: TGCGCCAGCAGCCCGACTGCGGTAGCTAATGAGCAGTTCTTC; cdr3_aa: CASSPTAVANEQFF
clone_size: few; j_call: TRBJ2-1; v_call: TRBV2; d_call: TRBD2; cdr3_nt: TGTGCCAGCAGTGAAGGACTAGCGGGTTTCTACAATGAGCAGTTCTTC; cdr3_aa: CASSEGLAGFYNEQFF
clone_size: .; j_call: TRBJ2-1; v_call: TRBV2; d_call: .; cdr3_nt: TGTGCCAGCAGTATCCGGACTTCTAGGATGGGGAGTGAGCAGTTCTTC; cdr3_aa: CASSIRTSRMGSEQFF
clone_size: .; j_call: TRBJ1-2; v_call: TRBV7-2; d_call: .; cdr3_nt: TGTGCCAGCAGCTTAAACCGACTAGCTAACTATGGCTACACCTTC; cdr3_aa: CASSLNRLANYGYTF
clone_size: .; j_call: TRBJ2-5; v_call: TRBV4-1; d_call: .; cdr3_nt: TGCGCCAGCAGCCAAGGGTGGGGGGTTCCCTTTCAAGAGACCCAGTACTTC; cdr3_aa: CASSQGWGVPFQETQYF
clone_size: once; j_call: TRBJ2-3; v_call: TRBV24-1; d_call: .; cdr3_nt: TGTGCCACCAACATCTCCGATACGCAGTATTTT; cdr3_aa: CATNISDTQYF
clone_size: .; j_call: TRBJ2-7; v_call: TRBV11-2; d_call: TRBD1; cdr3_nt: TGTGCCAGCAGGCAACAGGGGGAAGGCGAGCAGTACTTC; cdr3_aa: CASRQQGEGEQYF
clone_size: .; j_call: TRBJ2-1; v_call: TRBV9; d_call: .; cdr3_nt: TGTGCCAGCAGCGACCTAGCGTCCTACAATGAGCAGTTCTTC; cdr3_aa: CASSDLASYNEQFF
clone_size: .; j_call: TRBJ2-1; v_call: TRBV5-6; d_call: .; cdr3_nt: TGTGCCAGCAGCCTGGTTGGGCGGGGTGTCTACAATGAGCAGTTCTTC; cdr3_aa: CASSLVGRGVYNEQFF
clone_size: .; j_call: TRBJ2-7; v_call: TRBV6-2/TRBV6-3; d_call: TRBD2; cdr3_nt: TGTGCCAGCAGTTACTCTGGGACTAGCGGCTACGAGCAGTACTTC; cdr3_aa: CASSYSGTSGYEQYF
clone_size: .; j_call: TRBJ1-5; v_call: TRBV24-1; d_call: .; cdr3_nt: TGTGCCACCAGTGACCCTAGGCGGGGCAATCAGCCCCAGCATTTT; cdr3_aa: CATSDPRRGNQPQHF
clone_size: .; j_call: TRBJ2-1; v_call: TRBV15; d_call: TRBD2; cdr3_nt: TGTGCCACCAGGGGGCTAGCGGGAGGTGGTGAGCAGTTCTTC; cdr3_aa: CATRGLAGGGEQFF
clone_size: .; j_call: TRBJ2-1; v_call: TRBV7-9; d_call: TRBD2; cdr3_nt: TGTGCCAGCAGCTTTTGGACTAGCGGGAATGAGCAGTTCTTC; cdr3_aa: CASSFWTSGNEQFF
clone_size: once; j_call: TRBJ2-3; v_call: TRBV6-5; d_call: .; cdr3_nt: TGTGCCAGCAGTTCTCAAGCAAGCACAGATACGCAGTATTTT; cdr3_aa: CASSSQASTDTQYF
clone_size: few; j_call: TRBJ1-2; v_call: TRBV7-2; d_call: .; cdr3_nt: TGTGCCAGCAGCCCCACTGTGGGAGGCTATGGCTACACCTTC; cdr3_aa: CASSPTVGGYGYTF
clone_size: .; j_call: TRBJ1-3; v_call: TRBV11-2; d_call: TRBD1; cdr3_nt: TGTGCCAGCAGCCGAAGGACAGGGAACGGAAACACCATATATTTT; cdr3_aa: CASSRRTGNGNTIYF
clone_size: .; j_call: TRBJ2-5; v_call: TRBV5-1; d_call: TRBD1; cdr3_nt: TGCGCCAGCAGCCCTGGACAGGGGGATGATTGGGAGACCCAGTACTTC; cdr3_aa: CASSPGQGDDWETQYF
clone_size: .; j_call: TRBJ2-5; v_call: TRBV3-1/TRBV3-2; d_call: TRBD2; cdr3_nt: TGTGCCAGCAGCCGCCTAGCGGGCGGAGAGGAGACCCAGTACTTC; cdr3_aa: CASSRLAGGEETQYF
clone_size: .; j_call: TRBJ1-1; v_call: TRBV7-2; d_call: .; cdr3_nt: TGTGCCAGCAGCTCCCGGACGGGAGGGAACACTGAAGCTTTCTTT; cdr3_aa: CASSSRTGGNTEAFF